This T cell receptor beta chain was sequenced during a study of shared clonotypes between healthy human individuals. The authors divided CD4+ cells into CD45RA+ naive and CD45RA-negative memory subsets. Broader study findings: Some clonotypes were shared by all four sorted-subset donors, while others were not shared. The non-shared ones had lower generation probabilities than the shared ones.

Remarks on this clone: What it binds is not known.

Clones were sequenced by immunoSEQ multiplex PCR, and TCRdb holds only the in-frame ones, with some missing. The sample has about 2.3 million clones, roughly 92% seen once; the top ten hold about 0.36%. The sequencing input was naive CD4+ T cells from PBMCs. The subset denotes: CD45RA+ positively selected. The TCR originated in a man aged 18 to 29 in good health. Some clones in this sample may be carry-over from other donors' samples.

For the CDR3, the DNA is TGTGCCAGCAGCCCTATAGCGGGATCCCCCTACGAGCAGTACTTC. This sequence encodes CASSPIAGSPYEQYF. This chain connects TRBV11-2 to TRBJ2-7; 8 bases match TRBD2. Germline CDR1 is SGHAT and CDR2 is FQNNGV. V was pared by 5 bases and J by 2 bases, with 8 bases of the junction left unmatched. The CDR3 length is 15 residues.